This T cell receptor (beta chain) derives from a study of Ad26.COV2.S vaccination and SARS-CoV-2 variants. Here immunoSEQ multiplex PCR was the method, and the copy in TCRdb shows in-frame clones only, minus some. This sample has 350,000 to 550,000 clones, with approximately 92% found just once. CDR3 length equals 13 residues. Trimming took 2 bases from V and 10 from J, leaving 11 bases between them. From germline, CDR1 is ENHRY and CDR2 SYGVKD. Treatment here: about 20 received Ad26.COV2.S at low or high dose, single or two shots; roughly five received placebo; per-sample allocation not given. Each sample was drawn 63 days after the first injection (of vaccine or placebo). Wuhan-strain SARS-CoV-2 spike was expressed by the Ad26 vector that made up the vaccine.

The sample was peripheral blood, taken in a trial of Ad26.COV2.S vaccine versus placebo. The V call is TRBV10-3, the J call TRBJ1-4, with TRBD1 as a possible D gene (5 bases). The TCR originated in a person aged 18-65 years who received the Ad26.COV2.S COVID-19 vaccine or a placebo. DNA for the CDR3: TGTGCCATCAGTGAGCAGGGTAGAGGAAAACTGTTTTTT. Its translation: CAISEQGRGKLFF.